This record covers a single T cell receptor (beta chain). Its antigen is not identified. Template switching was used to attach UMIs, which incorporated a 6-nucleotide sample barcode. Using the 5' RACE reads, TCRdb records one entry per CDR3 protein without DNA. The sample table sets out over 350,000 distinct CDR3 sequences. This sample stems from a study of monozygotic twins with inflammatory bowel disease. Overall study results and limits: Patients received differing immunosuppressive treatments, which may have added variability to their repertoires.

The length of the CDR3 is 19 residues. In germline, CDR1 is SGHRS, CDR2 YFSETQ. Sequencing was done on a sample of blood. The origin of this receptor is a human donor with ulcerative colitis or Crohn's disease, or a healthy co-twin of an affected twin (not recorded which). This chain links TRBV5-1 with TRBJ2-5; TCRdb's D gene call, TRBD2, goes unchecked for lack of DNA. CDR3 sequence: CASSLAGTSGGPYQETQYF.